Following are 24 T cell receptor beta chains from one sample sequenced in a study of blood T cell repertoires in COVID-19. TCRdb keeps only in-frame clones here, not all; method: immunoSEQ multiplex PCR. The repertoire holds around 700,000 clones, with more than 80% as singletons. Sequenced sample: peripheral blood. Receptors originate from a woman aged 18-30 years with acute or convalescent COVID-19.

A remark on this clone: Compared with germline, one end of the junction differs, possibly owing to a read error. This rearrangement joins TRBV6-2 or TRBV6-3 to TRBJ2-7, with TRBD1 matching over 9 bases. Germline V gene data show CDR1 as MNHEY and CDR2 as SVGEGT. The CDR3 has 12 residues. CDR3 residues: CASSYSSGQGQF. The CDR3 bases are TGTGCCAGCAGTTACTCCTCAGGACAGGGGCAATTC.

The rearrangement uses TRBV12-5 and TRBJ2-6; 9 nucleotides agree with TRBD1. This CDR3 is built from 21 residues. V shed 1 base and J 1 base; nucleotides not matched to a gene: 14. Germline loops: CDR1 LGHNT, CDR2 FRNRAP. CDR3 amino acids: CASGLAKVLGTGLSGANVLTF. DNA for the CDR3: TGTGCTAGTGGTTTGGCCAAGGTGTTGGGGACAGGGCTATCTGGGGCCAACGTCCTGACTTTC.

The chain employs TRBV9 and TRBJ2-1; 10 bases line up with TRBD2. Unmatched junction bases numbered 8, after V lost 8 bases and J lost 3 bases. Germline V CDR1 and CDR2: SGDLS, YYNGEE. This CDR3 has 15 residues. In DNA, the CDR3 is TGTGCCAGTTCCCCCGGGACTAGCGTCTACAATGAGCAGTTCTTC. It codes for CASSPGTSVYNEQFF.

The rearrangement joins TRBV2 to TRBJ2-1; TRBD2 aligns across 7 bases. The CDR3 has 15 residues. V trimming: 6 bases; J trimming: 3 bases; junction bases outside the gene matches: 8. Germline loops: CDR1 SNHLY, CDR2 FYNNEI. CDR3 amino acids: CASRGGRGDYNEQFF. CDR3 sequence (DNA): TGTGCCAGCAGGGGAGGACGGGGGGACTACAATGAGCAGTTCTTC.

This chain uses TRBV5-5 with TRBJ2-7; the match to TRBD1 covers 9 bases. Per the germline V gene, CDR1 is SGHKS and CDR2 is YYEKEE (reference sequence). The J segment lost 6 bases and the V segment lost 0 bases, leaving 7 bases of the junction unmatched. The CDR3 has 15 amino acids. The CDR3 region is CASSLDRGRSVEQYF. The CDR3 nucleotides read TGTGCCAGCAGCTTGGACAGGGGGCGTTCGGTCGAGCAGTACTTC.

The chain links TRBV13 to TRBJ2-7; 10 bases map to TRBD2. Germline V gives CDR1 PRHDT, CDR2 FYEKMQ (reference sequence). The CDR3 covers 16 residues. V lost 4 bases, J lost 5 bases, and 11 bases stayed unmatched. The CDR3 here is CASSSGERGGINEQYF. CDR3 DNA: TGTGCCAGCAGCTCGGGAGAGCGGGGGGGAATTAACGAGCAGTACTTC.

V gene TRBV18 combines with J gene TRBJ1-2, with 8 nucleotides matching TRBD1. V gave up 4 bases and J gave up 7 bases; unmatched junction bases: 5. CDR1 is KGHSH, CDR2 LQKENI, per germline. The CDR3 contains 13 residues. The CDR3 DNA reads TGTGCCAGCTCACAGGACAGGGTCTTTGGCTACACCTTC. It is translated as CASSQDRVFGYTF.

The CDR3 sequence: CASSPQGRGGYEQYF. The CDR3 coding sequence is TGTGCCAGCAGTCCACAGGGTAGAGGGGGATACGAGCAGTACTTC. The chain is built from TRBV7-2 and TRBJ2-7; possible D gene TRBD1, 6 bases. The CDR3 has 15 residues. Looked up from germline, CDR1 is SGHTA and CDR2 is FQGNSA. V was clipped by 6 bases and J by 4 bases, with 19 bases between them.

The chain combines TRBV27 with TRBJ2-3; 9 positions match TRBD2. V lost 5 bases and J lost 0; bases outside the gene matches: 6. Germline CDR1 is MNHEY and CDR2 is SMNVEV (reference sequence). This CDR3 contains 16 residues. CDR3 residues: CASSRTSVLSTDTQYF. The DNA of the CDR3 is TGTGCCAGCAGTCGGACTAGCGTATTAAGCACAGATACGCAGTATTTT.

V and J are TRBV7-6 and TRBJ2-2; 7 bases are shared with TRBD1. This CDR3 comprises 13 residues. Germline trimming cut 4 bases from V and 6 bases from J; bases unmatched to any gene: 2. Germline loops: CDR1 SGHVS, CDR2 FNYEAQ. The DNA for the CDR3 is TGTGCCAGCAGCTCTACAGGGGCCGGGGAGCTGTTTTTT. This codes for CASSSTGAGELFF.

This chain uses TRBV30 with TRBJ2-1; TRBD2 matches 8 bases. This CDR3 is built from 16 residues. The germline CDR1 and CDR2 sequences are GTSNPN and SVGIG (reference sequence). Germline trimming cut 0 bases from V and 8 bases from J; bases unmatched to any gene: 12. The CDR3 DNA follows: TGTGCCTGGAGTGTAACTTTCCGGGGGGGCAGCGATGAGCAGTTCTTC. This gives the protein CAWSVTFRGGSDEQFF. Full variable domain (rest looked up from reference TRBV30 and TRBJ2-1): SQTIHQWPATLVQPVGSPLSLECTVEGTSNPNLYWYRQAAGRGLQLLFYSVGIGQISSEVPQNLSASRPQDRQFILSSKKLLLSDSGFYLCAWSVTFRGGSDEQFFGPGTRLTVL.

The V gene is TRBV28, the J gene TRBJ1-2; 9 bases align to TRBD1. J lost 8 bases, V lost 4 bases, and 14 bases had no gene match. This CDR3 comprises 16 residues. Germline V CDR1 and CDR2: MDHEN, SYDVKM. This CDR3 is CASSSGGQGSSRGYTF. The DNA for the CDR3 is TGTGCCAGCAGTTCGGGGGGACAGGGTTCGTCTAGAGGCTACACCTTC.

The chain has TRBV27 and TRBJ2-7; the D gene is possibly TRBD2 (5 bases). Trimming removed 2 bases from V and 2 bases from J, with 13 bases in between. CDR1 MNHEY and CDR2 SMNVEV come from the germline V gene (reference sequence). This CDR3 comprises 15 residues. The CDR3 bases are TGTGCCAGCAGTTTAGCGGGTAGATCCCCCTACGAGCAGTACTTC. Protein product: CASSLAGRSPYEQYF.

The genes are TRBV12-3 or TRBV12-4 and TRBJ1-2; D call uncertain. CDR3 length equals 13 residues. Trimming pared 3 bases from V and 4 bases from J, leaving 9 bases between. CDR3 residues: CASSFVERYGYTF. The CDR3 nucleotides are TGTGCCAGCAGTTTCGTGGAGCGCTATGGCTACACCTTC.

In the case of this clone: Other DNA sequences in the sample encode the same CDR3. In DNA, the CDR3 is TGTGCCAGCAGTGACGGTTCTCAGCCCCAGCATTTT. It specifies CASSDGSQPQHF. The V call is TRBV25-1, the J call TRBJ1-5; D gene uncertain. V was pared by 3 bases and J by 6 bases, with 6 bases between. This CDR3 comprises 12 residues. The germline gives CDR1 MGHDK, CDR2 SYGVNS.

CDR3 in DNA: TGTGCCATCAGTGAAGCGACAGGGGGAAACACCATATATTTT. Translating it yields CAISEATGGNTIYF. V is TRBV10-3 and J is TRBJ1-3; TRBD1 matches at 7 bases. V gave up 3 bases and J gave up 4 bases; unmatched junction bases: 3. The CDR3 totals 14 residues. In germline, CDR1 is ENHRY, CDR2 SYGVKD.

Here the CDR3 reads CSVQGVNEQYF. The CDR3 coding sequence is TGCAGTGTCCAGGGGGTTAACGAGCAGTACTTC. V and J are TRBV20-1 and TRBJ2-7; 7 bases map to TRBD1. The germline V gene encodes CDR1 DFQATT and CDR2 SNEGSKA (reference sequence). J was trimmed by 5 bases and V by 7 bases; bases with no gene match: 5. The CDR3 runs 11 residues.

The chain uses TRBV7-3 and TRBJ1-2; D ambiguous. Per the germline V gene, CDR1 is SGHTA and CDR2 is FQGTGA. This CDR3 region has 13 residues. V gave up 5 bases and J gave up 0 bases, with 7 bases separating them. CDR3 amino acids: CASSPTPNYGYTF. The CDR3 nucleotides read TGTGCCAGCAGCCCGACACCTAACTATGGCTACACCTTC.

The chain carries TRBV10-2 and TRBJ1-4, with D tentatively TRBD1 (5 bases). V dropped 0 bases and J dropped 0 bases, with 8 bases sitting between them. Germline V gives CDR1 WSHSY, CDR2 SAAADI. CDR3 length equals 16 residues. The CDR3 DNA reads as TGCGCCAGCAGTGAGTCACAGGCCGCAACTAATGAAAAACTGTTTTTT. Protein product: CASSESQAATNEKLFF.

The V call is TRBV10-3, the J call TRBJ2-4; D is possibly TRBD2 (6 bases). CDR3 length: 17 amino acids. Germline lookup yields CDR1 ENHRY and CDR2 SYGVKD. Trimming pared 3 bases from V and 3 bases from J, leaving 18 bases between. CDR3 bases: TGTGCCATCAGTGAATCCCGACTAGAACAAAACAAAAACATTCAGTACTTC. It specifies CAISESRLEQNKNIQYF.

V gene TRBV6-6 combines with J gene TRBJ1-3; the match to TRBD1 covers 7 bases. Per the germline V gene, CDR1 is MNHNY and CDR2 is SVGAGI (reference sequence). With 8 bases clipped from V and 8 bases from J, the junction kept 6 bases outside the gene matches. The CDR3 consists of 12 residues. The CDR3 protein is CASSEGADTIYF. The CDR3 nucleotides read TGTGCCAGCTCGGAGGGGGCCGACACCATATATTTT.

The CDR3 sequence: CASSGGRGFSYEQYF. Here the CDR3 DNA reads TGTGCCAGCAGTGGGGGACGGGGGTTCTCCTACGAGCAGTACTTC. The V gene is TRBV2, the J gene TRBJ2-7; possible D gene TRBD2, 6 bases. CDR1 is SNHLY, CDR2 FYNNEI, per germline. The CDR3 sequence is 15 residues long. V was trimmed by 4 bases and J by 0 bases, leaving 13 bases between them.

The chain links TRBV5-8 to TRBJ2-7, with TRBD2 as a possible D gene (6 bases). The germline CDR1 and CDR2 sequences are SGHTS and YDEGEE. This CDR3 is built from 16 residues. The V end lost 4 bases, the J end lost 1 base, and 18 bases lay between the germline ends. CDR3 loop: CASSPPPGTHSYEQYF. The DNA for the CDR3 is TGTGCCAGCAGCCCACCCCCGGGGACTCATTCCTACGAGCAGTACTTC.

The chain employs TRBV7-9 and TRBJ1-2; the D gene is possibly TRBD1 (5 bases). There are 14 residues in the CDR3. CDR1 SEHNR and CDR2 FQNEAQ come from the germline V gene (reference sequence). With 2 bases removed from V and 6 bases from J, the gap between germline ends came to 13 bases. The CDR3 region is CASSLPGRVDGYTF. CDR3 DNA sequence: TGTGCCAGCAGCTTACCAGGGAGGGTTGATGGCTACACCTTC.